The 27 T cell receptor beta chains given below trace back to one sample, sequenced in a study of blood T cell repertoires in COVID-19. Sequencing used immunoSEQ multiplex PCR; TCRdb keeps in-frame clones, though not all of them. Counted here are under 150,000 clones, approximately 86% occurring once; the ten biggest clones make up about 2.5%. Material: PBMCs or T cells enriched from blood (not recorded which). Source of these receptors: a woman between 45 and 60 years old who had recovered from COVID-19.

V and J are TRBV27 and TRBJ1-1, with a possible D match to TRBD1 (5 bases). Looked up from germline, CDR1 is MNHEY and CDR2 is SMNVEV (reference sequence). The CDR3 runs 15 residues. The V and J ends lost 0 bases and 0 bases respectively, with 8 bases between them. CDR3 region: CASSLSTDLNTEAFF. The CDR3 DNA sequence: TGTGCCAGCAGTTTATCGACAGATCTGAACACTGAAGCTTTCTTT.

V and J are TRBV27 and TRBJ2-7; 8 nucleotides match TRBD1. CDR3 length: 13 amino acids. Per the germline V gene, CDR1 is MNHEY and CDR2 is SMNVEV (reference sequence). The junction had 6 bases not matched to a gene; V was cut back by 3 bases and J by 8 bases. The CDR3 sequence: CASSFARGLKQYF. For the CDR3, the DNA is TGTGCCAGCAGTTTTGCCAGGGGGCTTAAGCAGTACTTC.

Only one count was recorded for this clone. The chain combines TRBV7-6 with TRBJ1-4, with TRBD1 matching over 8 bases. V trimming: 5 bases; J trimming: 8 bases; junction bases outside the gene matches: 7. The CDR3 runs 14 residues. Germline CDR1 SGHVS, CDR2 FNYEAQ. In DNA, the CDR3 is TGTGCCAGCAGCCAAGACAGGGGAGGCGAAAAACTGTTTTTT. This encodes CASSQDRGGEKLFF.

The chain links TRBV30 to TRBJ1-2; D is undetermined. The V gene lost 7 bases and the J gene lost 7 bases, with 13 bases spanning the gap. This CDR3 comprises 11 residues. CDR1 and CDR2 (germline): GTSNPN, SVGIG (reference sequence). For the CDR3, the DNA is TGTGCCTCAGAGGGTTCACGTGGCTACACCTTC. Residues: CASEGSRGYTF.

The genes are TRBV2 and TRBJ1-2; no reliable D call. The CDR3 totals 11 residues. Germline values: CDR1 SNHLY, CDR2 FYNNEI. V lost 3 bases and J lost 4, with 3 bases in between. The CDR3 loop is CASSDFYGYTF. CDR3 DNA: TGTGCCAGCAGTGACTTCTATGGCTACACCTTC.

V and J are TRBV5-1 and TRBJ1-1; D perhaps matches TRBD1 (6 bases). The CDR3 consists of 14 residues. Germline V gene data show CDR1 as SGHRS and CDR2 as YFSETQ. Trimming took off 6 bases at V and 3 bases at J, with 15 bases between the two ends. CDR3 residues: CASTVGAGDTEAFF. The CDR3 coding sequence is TGCGCCAGCACTGTAGGAGCAGGGGACACTGAAGCTTTCTTT. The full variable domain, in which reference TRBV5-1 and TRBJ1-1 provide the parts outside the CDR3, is KAGVTQTPRYLIKTRGQQVTLSCSPISGHRSVSWYQQTPGQGLQFLFEYFSETQRNKGNFPGRFSGRQFSNSRSEMNVSTLELGDSALYLCASTVGAGDTEAFFGQGTRLTVV.

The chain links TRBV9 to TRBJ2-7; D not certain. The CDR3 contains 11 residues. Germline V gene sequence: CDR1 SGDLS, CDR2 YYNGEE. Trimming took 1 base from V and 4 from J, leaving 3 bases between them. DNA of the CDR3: TGTGCCAGCAGCGTATCATACGAGCAGTACTTC. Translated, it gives CASSVSYEQYF.

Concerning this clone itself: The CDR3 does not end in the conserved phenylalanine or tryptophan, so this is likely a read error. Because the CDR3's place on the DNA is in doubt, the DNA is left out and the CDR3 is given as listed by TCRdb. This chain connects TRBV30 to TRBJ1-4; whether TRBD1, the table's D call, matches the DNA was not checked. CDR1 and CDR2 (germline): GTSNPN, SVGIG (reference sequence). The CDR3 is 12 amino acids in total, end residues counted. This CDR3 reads CAWSGGQFQLKV.

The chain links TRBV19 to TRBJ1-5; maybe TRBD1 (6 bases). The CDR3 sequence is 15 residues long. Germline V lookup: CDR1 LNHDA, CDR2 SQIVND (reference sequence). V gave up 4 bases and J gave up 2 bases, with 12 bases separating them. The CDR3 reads CASSRGQAGNQPQHF. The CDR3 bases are TGTGCCAGTAGTAGGGGGCAGGCAGGCAATCAGCCCCAGCATTTT.

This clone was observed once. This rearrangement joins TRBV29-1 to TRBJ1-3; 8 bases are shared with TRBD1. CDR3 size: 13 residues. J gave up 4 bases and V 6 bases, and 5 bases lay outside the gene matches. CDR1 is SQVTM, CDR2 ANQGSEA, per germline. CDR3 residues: CSVSGQGGNTIYF. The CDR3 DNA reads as TGCAGCGTATCAGGACAGGGAGGAAACACCATATATTTT. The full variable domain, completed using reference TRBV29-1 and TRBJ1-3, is SAVISQKPSRDICQRGTSLTIQCQVDSQVTMMFWYRQQPGQSLTLIATANQGSEATYESGFVIDKFPISRPNLTFSTLTVSNMSPEDSSIYLCSVSGQGGNTIYFGEGSWLTVV.

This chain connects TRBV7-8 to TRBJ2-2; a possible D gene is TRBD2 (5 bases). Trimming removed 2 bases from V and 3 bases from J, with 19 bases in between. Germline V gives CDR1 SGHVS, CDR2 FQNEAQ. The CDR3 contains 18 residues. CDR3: CASSLSFRPPGDTGELFF. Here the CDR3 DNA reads TGTGCCAGCAGCTTATCATTCCGGCCGCCCGGGGACACCGGGGAGCTGTTTTTT.

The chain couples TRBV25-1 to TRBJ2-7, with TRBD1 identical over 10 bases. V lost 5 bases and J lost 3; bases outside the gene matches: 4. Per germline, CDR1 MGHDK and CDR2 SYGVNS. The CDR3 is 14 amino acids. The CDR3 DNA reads TGTGCCAGCAGTTCCCGGACAGGGGGCTACGAGCAGTACTTC. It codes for CASSSRTGGYEQYF.

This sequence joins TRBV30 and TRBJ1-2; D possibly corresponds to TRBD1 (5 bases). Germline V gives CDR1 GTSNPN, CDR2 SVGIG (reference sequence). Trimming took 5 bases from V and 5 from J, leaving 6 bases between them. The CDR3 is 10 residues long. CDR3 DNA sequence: TGTGCCTGGGGGACTTATGGCTACACCTTC. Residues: CAWGTYGYTF.

The CDR3 sequence is CASSEYRRVGETQYF. In DNA form, the CDR3 reads TGTGCCAGCAGTGAATATCGCAGGGTTGGGGAGACCCAGTACTTC. J is TRBJ2-5 and V is TRBV25-1; tentative D call: TRBD1 (5 bases). The CDR3 covers 15 residues. CDR1 and CDR2 (germline): MGHDK, SYGVNS. Trimming stripped 0 bases from V and 5 bases from J, with 13 bases between.

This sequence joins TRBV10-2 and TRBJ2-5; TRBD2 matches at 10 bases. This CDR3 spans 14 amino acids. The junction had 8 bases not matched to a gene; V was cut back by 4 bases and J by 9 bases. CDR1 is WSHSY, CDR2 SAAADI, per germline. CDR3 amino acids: CASSASGGPGAQYF. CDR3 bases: TGCGCCAGCAGTGCTAGCGGGGGCCCGGGGGCCCAGTACTTC.

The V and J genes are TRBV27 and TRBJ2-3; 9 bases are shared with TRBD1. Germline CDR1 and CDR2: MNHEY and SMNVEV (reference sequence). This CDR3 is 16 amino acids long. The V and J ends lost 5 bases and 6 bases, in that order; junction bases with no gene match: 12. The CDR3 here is CASSLIMGQGIDTQYF. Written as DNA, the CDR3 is TGTGCCAGCAGTCTTATAATGGGACAGGGAATTGATACGCAGTATTTT.

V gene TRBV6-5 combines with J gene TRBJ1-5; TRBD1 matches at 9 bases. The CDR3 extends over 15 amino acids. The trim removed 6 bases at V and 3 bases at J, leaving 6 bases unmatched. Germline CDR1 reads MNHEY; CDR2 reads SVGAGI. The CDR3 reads CASRGDRVNNQPQHF. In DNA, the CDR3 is TGTGCCAGCAGGGGGGACAGGGTGAACAATCAGCCCCAGCATTTT.

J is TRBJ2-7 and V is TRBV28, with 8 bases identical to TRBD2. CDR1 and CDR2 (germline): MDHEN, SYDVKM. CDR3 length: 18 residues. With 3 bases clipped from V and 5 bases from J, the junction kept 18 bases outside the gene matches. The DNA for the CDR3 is TGTGCCAGCAGTTTTTGGTTATTAGCGGGGCCCTTTTCCGACGAGCAGTACTTC. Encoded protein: CASSFWLLAGPFSDEQYF.

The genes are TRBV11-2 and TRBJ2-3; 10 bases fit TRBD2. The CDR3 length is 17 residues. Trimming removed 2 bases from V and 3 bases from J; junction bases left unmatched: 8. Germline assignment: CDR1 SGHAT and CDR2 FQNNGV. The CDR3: CASSLLPQRGGTDTQYF. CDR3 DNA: TGTGCCAGCAGCTTACTCCCCCAGCGGGGGGGAACAGATACGCAGTATTTT.

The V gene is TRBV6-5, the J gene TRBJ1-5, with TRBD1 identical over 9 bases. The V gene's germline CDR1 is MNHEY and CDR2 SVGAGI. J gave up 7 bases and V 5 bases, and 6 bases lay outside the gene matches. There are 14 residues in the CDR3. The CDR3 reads CASSNRQGVQPQHF. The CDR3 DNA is TGTGCCAGCAGTAACCGACAGGGGGTCCAGCCCCAGCATTTT.

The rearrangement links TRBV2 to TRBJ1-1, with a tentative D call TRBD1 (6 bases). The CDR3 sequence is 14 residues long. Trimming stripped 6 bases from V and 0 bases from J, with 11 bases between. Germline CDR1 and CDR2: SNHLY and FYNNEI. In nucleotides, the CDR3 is TGTGCCAGCAGGGAGACAGGATTGAACACTGAAGCTTTCTTT. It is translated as CASRETGLNTEAFF.

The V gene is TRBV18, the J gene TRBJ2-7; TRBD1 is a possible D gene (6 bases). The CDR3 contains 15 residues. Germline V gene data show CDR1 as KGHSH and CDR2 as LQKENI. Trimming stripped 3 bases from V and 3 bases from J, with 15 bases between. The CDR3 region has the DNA TGTGCCAGCTCACCGCAACCCGGGACAAACTACGAGCAGTACTTC. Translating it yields CASSPQPGTNYEQYF.

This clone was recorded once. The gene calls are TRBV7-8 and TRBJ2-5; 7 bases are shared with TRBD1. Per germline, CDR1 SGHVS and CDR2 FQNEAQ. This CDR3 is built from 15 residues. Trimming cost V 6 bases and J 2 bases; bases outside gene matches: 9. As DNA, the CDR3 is TGTGCCAGCAGTCCCATAAGGGGACAGCAAGAGACCCAGTACTTC. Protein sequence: CASSPIRGQQETQYF.

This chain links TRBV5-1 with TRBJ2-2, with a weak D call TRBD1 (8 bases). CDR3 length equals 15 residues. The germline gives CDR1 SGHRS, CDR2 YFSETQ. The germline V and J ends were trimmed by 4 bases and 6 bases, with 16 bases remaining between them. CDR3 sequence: CASSNYRGGPGELFF. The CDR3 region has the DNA TGCGCCAGCAGCAACTACAGGGGGGGCCCCGGGGAGCTGTTTTTT.

This chain's CDR3 is CASTSLAGDSYNEQFF. The DNA for the CDR3 is TGTGCCAGCACCTCACTAGCGGGAGACTCCTACAATGAGCAGTTCTTC. The chain is built from TRBV2 and TRBJ2-1; TRBD2 aligns across 11 bases. In germline, CDR1 is SNHLY, CDR2 FYNNEI. The CDR3 runs 16 residues. V lost 7 bases to trimming and J lost 0 bases; unmatched junction nucleotides: 5.

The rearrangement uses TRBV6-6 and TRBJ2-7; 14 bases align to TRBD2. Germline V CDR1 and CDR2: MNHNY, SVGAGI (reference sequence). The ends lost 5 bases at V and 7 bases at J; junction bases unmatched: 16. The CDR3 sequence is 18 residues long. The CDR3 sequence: CASSPIPETSGGAREQYF. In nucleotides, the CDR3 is TGTGCCAGCAGTCCCATACCCGAGACTAGCGGGGGGGCCAGAGAGCAGTACTTC.

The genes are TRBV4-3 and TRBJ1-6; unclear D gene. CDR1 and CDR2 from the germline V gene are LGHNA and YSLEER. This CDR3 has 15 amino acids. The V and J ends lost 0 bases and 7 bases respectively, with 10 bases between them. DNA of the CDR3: TGCGCCAGCAGCCAAGAGGCGGAACTGAATTCACCCCTCCACTTT. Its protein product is CASSQEAELNSPLHF.